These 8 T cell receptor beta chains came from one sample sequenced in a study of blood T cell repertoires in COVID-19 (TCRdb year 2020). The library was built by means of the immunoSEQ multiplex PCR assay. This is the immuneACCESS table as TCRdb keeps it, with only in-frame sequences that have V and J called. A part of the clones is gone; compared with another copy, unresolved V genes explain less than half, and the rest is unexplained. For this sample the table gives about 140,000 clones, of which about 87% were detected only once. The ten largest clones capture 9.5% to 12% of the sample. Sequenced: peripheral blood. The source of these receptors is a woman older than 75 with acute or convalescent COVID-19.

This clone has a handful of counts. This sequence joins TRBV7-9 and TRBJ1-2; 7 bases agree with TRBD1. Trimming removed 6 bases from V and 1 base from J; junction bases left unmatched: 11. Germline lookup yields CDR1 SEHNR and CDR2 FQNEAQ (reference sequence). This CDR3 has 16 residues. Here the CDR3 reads CASSTVGQILNYGYTF. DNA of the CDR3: TGTGCCAGCAGTACCGTGGGACAGATCCTTAACTATGGCTACACCTTC.

The CDR3 loop reads CASSFSGGLYNEQFF. In DNA, the CDR3 is TGTGCCAGCAGCTTTAGCGGGGGGCTCTACAATGAGCAGTTCTTC. The chain carries TRBV7-2 and TRBJ2-1; 10 nucleotides match TRBD2. Germline V lookup: CDR1 SGHTA, CDR2 FQGNSA. J was trimmed by 3 bases and V by 3 bases; bases with no gene match: 2. The CDR3 totals 15 residues.

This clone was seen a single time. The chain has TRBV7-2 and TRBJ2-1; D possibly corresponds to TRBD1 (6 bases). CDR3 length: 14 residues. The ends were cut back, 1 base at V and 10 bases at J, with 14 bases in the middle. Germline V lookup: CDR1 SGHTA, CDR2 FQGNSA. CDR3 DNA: TGTGCCAGCAGCTTAGTGGGGGCGCGGCGAGAGCAGTTCTTC. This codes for CASSLVGARREQFF.

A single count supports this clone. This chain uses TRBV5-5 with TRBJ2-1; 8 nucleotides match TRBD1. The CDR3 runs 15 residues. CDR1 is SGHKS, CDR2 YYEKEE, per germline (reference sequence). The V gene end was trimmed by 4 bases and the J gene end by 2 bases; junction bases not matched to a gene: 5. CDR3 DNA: TGTGCCAGCAGCAATGACAGGGGTCCCTACAATGAGCAGTTCTTC. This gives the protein CASSNDRGPYNEQFF.

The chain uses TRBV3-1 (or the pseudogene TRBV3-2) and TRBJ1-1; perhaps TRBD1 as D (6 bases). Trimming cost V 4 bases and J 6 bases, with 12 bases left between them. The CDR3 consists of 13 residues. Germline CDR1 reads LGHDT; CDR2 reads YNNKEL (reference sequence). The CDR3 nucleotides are TGTGCCAGCAGCCCTGGACAGTTTTCTGAAGCTTTCTTT. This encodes CASSPGQFSEAFF.

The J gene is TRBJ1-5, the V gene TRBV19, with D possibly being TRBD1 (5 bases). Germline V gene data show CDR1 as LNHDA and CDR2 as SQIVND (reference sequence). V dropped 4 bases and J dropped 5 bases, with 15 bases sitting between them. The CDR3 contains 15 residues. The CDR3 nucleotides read TGTGCCAGTAGTAATGGAGCAGGGTTGCATCAGCCCCAGCATTTT. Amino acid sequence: CASSNGAGLHQPQHF.

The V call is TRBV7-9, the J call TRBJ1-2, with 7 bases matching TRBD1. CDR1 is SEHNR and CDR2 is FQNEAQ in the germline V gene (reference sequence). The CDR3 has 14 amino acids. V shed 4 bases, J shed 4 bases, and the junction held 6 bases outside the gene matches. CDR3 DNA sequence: TGTGCCAGCAGCTATACAGGGGCGGGCTATGGCTACACCTTC. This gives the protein CASSYTGAGYGYTF.

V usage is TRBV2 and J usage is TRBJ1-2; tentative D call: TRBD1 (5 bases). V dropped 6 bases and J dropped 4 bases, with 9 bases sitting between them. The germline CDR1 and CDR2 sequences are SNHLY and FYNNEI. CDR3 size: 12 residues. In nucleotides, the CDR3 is TGTGCCAGCAGCAGGGTGGGCTATGGCTACACCTTC. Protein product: CASSRVGYGYTF.